This T cell receptor (beta chain) was sequenced for a study of blood T cells in healthy people across ages. Then a second PCR, running about 6 to 11 cycles, was carried out with a sample-barcoded 5' primer and a J-beta primer mix. Using its own MiXCR run on the 5' RACE reads, TCRdb lists one record per CDR3 protein. The table has more than 800,000 distinct CDR3 sequences, under 35% seen once. V was shortened by 5 bases and J by 7 bases, with 18 bases between the two germline ends. The germline gives CDR1 SGHTA, CDR2 FQGNSA. The CDR3 loop spans 14 amino acids. This clonotype was recorded many times. About 10 milliliters of peripheral blood were drawn from each donor into EDTA-treated tubes. At least 7 million PBMCs were isolated per sample.

This sequence originates from a woman aged 80 or older in good health. Sequencing was done on a sample of blood. The chain carries TRBV7-2 and TRBJ2-7; maybe TRBD2 (5 bases). CDR3 in DNA: TGTGCCAGCAGCGTGGACGCTAGCCCAAGGGAGCAGTACTTC. Encoded protein: CASSVDASPREQYF.